The present T cell receptor (beta chain) was sequenced within a study of blood T cells in healthy people across ages. General study points: TCR beta diversity, measured per million T cells, fell in a roughly linear way with age.

PBMCs numbering at least 6.5 million were isolated per sample. There are a few counts of this clonotype. Its antigen is not identified. One end of the junction fails to match germline, which may point to a read error. With a J-beta primer mix and a sample-barcoded 5' primer, a second PCR ran about 6 to 11 cycles. CDR3-containing paired-end reads numbering at least 3 million came from each sample. From the 5' RACE reads, TCRdb called clonotypes with MiXCR, one entry per CDR3 protein. Counted here are roughly 1.9 million distinct CDR3 sequences, approximately 39% occurring once; the ten biggest clones make up under 30%. CDR1 and CDR2 (germline): MNHNY, SVGAGI (reference sequence). The CDR3 has 14 residues.

The chain has TRBV6-6 and TRBJ1-5; a possible D gene is TRBD1 (6 bases). The source is a human donor in good health. Sequencing used blood. Here the CDR3 reads CTSSYRAYNQPQHF. The CDR3 nucleotides read TGTACCAGCAGTTACAGGGCCTACAATCAGCCCCAGCATTTT.